This T cell receptor (beta chain) was captured by sequencing in a study of blood T cell repertoires in COVID-19. On the study more broadly: In each case, the material was cDNA or gDNA derived from T cells, B-cell-depleted T cells, or PBMCs.

Patients of the Seattle cohort, enrolled during active infection, were followed longitudinally. Method: immunoSEQ multiplex PCR; TCRdb's copy keeps in-frame clones and lacks some. The repertoire holds 68,000 or so clones, about 90% seen once, with around 0.52% in the top ten. Germline V gene lookup returns CDR1 SEHNR and CDR2 FQNEAQ (reference sequence). The CDR3 length is 16 residues. V shed 1 base and J shed 0 bases, with 9 bases lying between them. The origin of this receptor is a man aged 45-65 years with COVID-19, enrolled during active disease. This chain uses TRBV7-9 with TRBJ1-4; D gene unclear. Sequenced input: peripheral blood. For the CDR3, the DNA is TGTGCCAGCAGCTTAGGCTCAGAAGCAACTAATGAAAAACTGTTTTTT. Its protein is CASSLGSEATNEKLFF.